Sequencing of this T cell receptor beta chain was carried out in a study of beta chain features in type 1 diabetes. Across the whole study: Patients looked much like healthy donors when it came to age, gender and cell yields.

The germline gives CDR1 KGHSH, CDR2 LQKENI. J was trimmed by 0 bases and V by 4 bases; bases with no gene match: 6. The CDR3 consists of 17 residues. Sorted CD4+ subsets: naive, central memory, regulatory, stem cell-like memory (CD45RO/CCR7/CD25/CD127/CD95/CD27 panel). Post-sort purity exceeded 95% for all sorted populations. As every portion of the isolated RNA was reverse transcribed, the sequencing read expressed TCRB transcripts. TCRdb's table, derived via immunoSEQ multiplex PCR, lists solely in-frame clones and lacks some. The data contain 500,000 to 700,000 clones, around a sixth of them singletons.

V usage is TRBV18 and J usage is TRBJ2-6; 7 bases agree with TRBD1. This TCR was recovered from a young man in good health. What was sequenced was naive CD4+ T cells from blood. The CDR3 spells CASSRGTGDSGANVLTF. The CDR3 DNA reads as TGTGCCAGCTCACGAGGAACAGGGGACTCTGGGGCCAACGTCCTGACTTTC.